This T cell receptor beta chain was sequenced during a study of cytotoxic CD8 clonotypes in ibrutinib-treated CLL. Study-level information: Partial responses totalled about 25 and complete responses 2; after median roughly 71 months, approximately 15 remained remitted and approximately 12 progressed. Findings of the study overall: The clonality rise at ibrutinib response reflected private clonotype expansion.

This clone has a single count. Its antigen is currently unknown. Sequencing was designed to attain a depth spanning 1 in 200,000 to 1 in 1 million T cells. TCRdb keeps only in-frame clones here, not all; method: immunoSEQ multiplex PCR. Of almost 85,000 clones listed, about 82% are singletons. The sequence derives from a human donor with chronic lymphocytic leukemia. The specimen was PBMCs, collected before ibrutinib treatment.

The CDR3 is CASSPPGTAYWSYGYTF. The CDR3 region has the DNA TGTGCCAGCTCACCACCCGGTACGGCCTATTGGAGCTATGGCTACACCTTC. The chain links TRBV18 to TRBJ1-2; D call uncertain. The CDR3 spans 17 residues. The V and J ends lost 0 bases and 4 bases respectively, with 18 bases between them. Germline values: CDR1 KGHSH, CDR2 LQKENI.